The following is a TCR beta chain sequence with its context. What it binds is unknown. Primers included in the PCR were 60 Vbeta and 13 Jbeta primers. Produced via immunoSEQ multiplex PCR; TCRdb's table is partial and in-frame only. In the table there are approximately 130,000 clones, roughly 70% of which are singletons. These data belong to a study of cytomegalovirus exposure and HLA in healthy donors. Study observations and caveats: The number of N-insertions in an Asian-associated ancestry cluster was reportedly below the approximately 680-donor mean in a later analysis. There were some V segments, including TRBV6-2 and TRBV6-3, excluded as indistinguishable. It was likely that a cluster of highly shared sequence variants was a sequencing artifact. Earlier analysis looked at TCR beta V segments, and most were productive about 90% or about 30% of the time.

This CDR3 is 16 amino acids long. V shed 2 bases and J shed 4 bases, with 15 bases lying between them. CDR1 SGHRS and CDR2 YFSETQ come from the germline V gene. This chain uses TRBV5-1 with TRBJ2-2; tentative D call: TRBD1 (5 bases). This receptor was taken from a man younger than 40 in good health and CMV-seronegative. Input material: PBMCs. The CDR3 loop is CASSLKGALGTGELFF. CDR3 DNA: TGCGCCAGCAGCTTAAAAGGGGCGCTGGGCACCGGGGAGCTGTTTTTT.